This T cell receptor (beta chain) appears in the sequencing data of a study of T-cell memory formation after mild COVID-19. As for this clonotype: The antigen is unknown.

Germline values: CDR1 MNHEY, CDR2 SVGAGI. There are 13 residues in the CDR3. V lost 2 bases and J 1 base, leaving 5 bases between the germline ends. Study outcomes and limitations: Researchers could not confirm that second-wave clones peaking on day 37 targeted SARS-CoV-2. Clones that contracted from day 15 to 85 were balanced CD4/CD8, while later expanders leaned CD4+.

TCRdb re-called the 5' RACE reads with MiXCR, one entry per CDR3 protein. Counted here are more than 250,000 distinct CDR3 sequences, about 20% occurring once; the ten biggest clones make up 23%. The source material was PBMCs or a T cell subset sorted from them (not recorded which). This chain uses TRBV6-5 with TRBJ1-1, with unresolved D. The TCR comes from a man younger than 35 who had mild COVID-19 (a few samples of this study predate the infection). Cell type and time point are not known. CDR3 residues: CASSYAGNTEAFF. DNA for the CDR3: TGTGCCAGCAGTTACGCAGGGAACACTGAAGCTTTCTTT.